The subject of this entry is one T cell receptor (beta chain). The target antigen is unknown. Assay: immunoSEQ multiplex PCR; the TCRdb copy retains only in-frame clones and omits some. Of about 440,000 clones listed, about 90% are singletons. As to treatment: approximately 18 received Ad26.COV2.S at low or high dose, single or two shots; several received placebo; per-sample allocation not given. Following the first vaccine or placebo injection, samples were taken on day 63. Germline CDR1 is PRHDT and CDR2 is FYEKMQ (reference sequence). The CDR3 length is 15 residues. The V and J ends lost 5 bases and 6 bases, in that order; junction bases with no gene match: 10. This entry comes from a study of Ad26.COV2.S vaccination and SARS-CoV-2 variants. Study-wide results and caveats: The breadth of spike-specific CD8+ and CD4+ T cell responses after vaccination was reportedly substantial.

The input for sequencing was peripheral blood, taken in a trial of Ad26.COV2.S vaccine versus placebo. The receptor was isolated from a person between 18 and 59 years old who received the Ad26.COV2.S COVID-19 vaccine or a placebo. The chain recombines TRBV13 with TRBJ2-1; 7 nucleotides align to TRBD2. The CDR3 loop reads CASSPVGEGANEQFF. The CDR3 DNA follows: TGTGCCAGCAGCCCAGTGGGGGAGGGCGCCAATGAGCAGTTCTTC.